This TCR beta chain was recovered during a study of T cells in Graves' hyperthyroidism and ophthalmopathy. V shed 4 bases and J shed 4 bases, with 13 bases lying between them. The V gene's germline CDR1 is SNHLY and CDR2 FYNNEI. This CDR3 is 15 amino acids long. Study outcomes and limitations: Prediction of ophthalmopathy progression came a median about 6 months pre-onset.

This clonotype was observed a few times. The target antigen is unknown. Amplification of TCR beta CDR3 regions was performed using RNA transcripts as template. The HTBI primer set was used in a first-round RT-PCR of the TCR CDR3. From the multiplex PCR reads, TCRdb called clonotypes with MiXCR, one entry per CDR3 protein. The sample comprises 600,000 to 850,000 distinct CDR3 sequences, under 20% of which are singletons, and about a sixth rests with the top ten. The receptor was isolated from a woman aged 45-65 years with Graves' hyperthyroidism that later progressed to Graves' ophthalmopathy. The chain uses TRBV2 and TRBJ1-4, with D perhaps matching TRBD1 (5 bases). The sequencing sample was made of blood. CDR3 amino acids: CASSVQQELNEKLFF. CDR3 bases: TGTGCCAGCAGTGTGCAACAGGAACTTAATGAAAAACTGTTTTTT.